These 4 T cell receptor beta chains originate from one sample sequenced in a study of cytomegalovirus exposure and HLA in healthy donors (dated by TCRdb to about 2017). The library was generated by the immunoSEQ multiplex PCR assay. A mixture of 60 forward primers for TCR Vbeta segments and 13 reverse primers for TCR Jbeta segments was used in the multiplex PCR. Held by TCRdb, this immuneACCESS table contains in-frame sequences only and omits some clones. Under half of the omission traces to an unresolved V gene where checked; the cause of the rest is unknown. The sample table shows some 130,000 clones, and under 85% are seen once. The top ten clones comprise under 5% of the sample. The source material was PBMCs. These receptor sequences come from a male donor in good health and CMV-seropositive.

The CDR3 protein is CASSVTSANNEQFF. CDR3 nucleotide sequence: TGTGCCAGCAGCGTAACTAGCGCGAACAATGAGCAGTTCTTC. The rearrangement links TRBV9 to TRBJ2-1; 7 bases line up with TRBD2. From germline, CDR1 is SGDLS and CDR2 YYNGEE. The CDR3 is 14 residues long. V trimming: 1 base; J trimming: 5 bases; junction bases outside the gene matches: 3.

This clone was recorded a few times. The gene calls are TRBV5-4 and TRBJ2-7, with D possibly being TRBD2 (5 bases). V lost 4 bases and J lost 2, with 10 bases in between. CDR1 and CDR2 from the germline V gene are SGHNT and YYREEE (reference sequence). The CDR3 length is 13 residues. The CDR3 nucleotides are TGTGCCAGCAGCGCCTCCGGGACCTACGAGCAGTACTTC. Protein sequence: CASSASGTYEQYF. Supplemented by reference TRBV5-4 and TRBJ2-7, the full variable domain reads ETGVTQSPTHLIKTRGQQVTLRCSSQSGHNTVSWYQQALGQGPQFIFQYYREEENGRGNFPPRFSGLQFPNYSSELNVNALELDDSALYLCASSASGTYEQYFGPGTRLTVT.

The chain links TRBV6-4 to TRBJ2-1, with TRBD2 matching over 8 bases. V was pared by 4 bases and J by 9 bases, with 5 bases of the junction left unmatched. Germline CDR1 is MRHNA and CDR2 is SNTAGT. There are 13 residues in the CDR3. CDR3 in DNA: TGTGCCAGCAGTGTAGTACGGGAGGGTGAGCAGTTCTTC. Translation gives CASSVVREGEQFF.

There are a few counts of this clone. The chain combines TRBV14 with TRBJ1-2; no firm D call. Between the trimmed V and J ends, which lost 0 bases and 4 bases, there was a span of 9 bases. The CDR3 sequence is 14 residues long. CDR1 and CDR2 from the germline V gene are SGHDN and FVKESK. The CDR3 spells CASSQEVGGYGYTF. In nucleotides, the CDR3 is TGTGCCAGCAGCCAAGAAGTGGGAGGCTATGGCTACACCTTC.